What follows is one T cell receptor beta chain and its context. Its antigen is unidentified. The CDR3 extends over 18 amino acids. V trimming: 10 bases; J trimming: 6 bases; junction bases outside the gene matches: 20. CDR1 and CDR2 from the germline V gene are SGHAT and FQNNGV. The library targeted TCRbeta and was prepared with unique molecular identifiers. MiXCR, applied by TCRdb to the PCR reads, yields one record per CDR3 protein. The sample shows 550,000 to 800,000 distinct CDR3 sequences, around 14% of them seen only once. These data come from a study of T-cell reconstitution after alpha-beta-depleted transplantation in children. Overall study findings and caveats: About two months after transplant, alpha-beta T cells reportedly came from several hundred expanded graft clones. Newly produced T cells mostly accounted for T-cell counts and diversity one year post-transplant. For some patients, TCRbeta diversity was high at day 60 because of recipient T cells and thymic progenitors that survived.

The rearrangement links TRBV11-2 to TRBJ2-1, with 11 bases identical to TRBD1. The specimen was PBMCs, collected before TCRalphabeta/CD19-depleted stem cell transplant. The TCR comes from a girl aged 2 to 10 with congenital amegakaryocytic thrombocytopenia, due to receive a stem cell transplant. CDR3 loop: CATIRDRGIAGQSNEQFF. The CDR3 nucleotides are TGTGCCACCATCCGGGACAGGGGGATAGCGGGACAAAGCAATGAGCAGTTCTTC.